Listed below are T cell receptor beta chains from one sample, sequenced in a study of control samples from healthy donors and cancer patients. TCRdb keeps only in-frame clones here, not all; method: immunoSEQ multiplex PCR. The profile shows roughly 100,000 clones, about 89% of them singletons. The sample comprised blood. Receptors were obtained from a man aged 25-40 years in good health. CDR3s include the opening cysteine and the closing phenylalanine or tryptophan.

V gene	J gene	CDR3 protein
TRBV7-9	TRBJ2-6	CASSFLEYGANVLTF
TRBV5-4	TRBJ2-5	CASSLVGTGGLDQETQYF
TRBV20-1	TRBJ2-1	CSASRAQGKNEQFF
TRBV2	TRBJ2-3	CASSGQGTDTQYF
TRBV4-2	TRBJ2-1	CASSQDKLADYNEQFF
TRBV4-2	TRBJ2-1	CASSQDWGAYNEQFF
TRBV28	TRBJ1-4	CASSLPRTGGKEKLFF
TRBV7-9	TRBJ2-7	CASAGTSPYEQYF
TRBV4-1	TRBJ1-2	CASSQVFSPGAAGYTF
TRBV19	TRBJ1-6	CASSIGVPRSYNSPLHF
TRBV27	TRBJ1-5	CASSFGPAEPQHF
TRBV10-2	TRBJ1-1	CASSESGGSDTEAFF
TRBV9	TRBJ1-2	CASSAGTDSRSYGYTF
TRBV28	TRBJ2-3	CASSGELVSFTDTQYF
TRBV5-5	TRBJ1-1	CASSYGQGTEAFF
TRBV14	TRBJ1-1	CATRYLHWDQIIRNTEAFF
TRBV18	TRBJ2-1	CASSSPGTGGMNEQFF
TRBV3-1/TRBV3-2	TRBJ2-2	CASSPARTGELFF
TRBV5-6	TRBJ2-1	CASSLRVLEGRGREQFF
TRBV6-5	TRBJ2-2	CASSFSGTRSGELFF
TRBV24-1	TRBJ1-5	CATSGMSTANNQPQHF
TRBV5-1	TRBJ1-2	CASSLPGEWFYTF
TRBV30	TRBJ1-4	CAWSRGDTQKLFF
TRBV6-5	TRBJ1-1	CASTKDRASTEAFF
TRBV21-1	TRBJ1-1	CASIVRTDNTEAFF
TRBV10-3	TRBJ2-2	CAISDPRTGEDTGELFF
TRBV14	TRBJ2-2	CASSRQVANTGELFF
TRBV30	TRBJ1-1	CAWSVTPEAFF
TRBV5-8	TRBJ2-4	CASSLDTENIQYF
TRBV19	TRBJ1-4	CASQREPFSTNEKLFF
TRBV28	TRBJ2-7	CASSPTGGLALEQYF
TRBV6-1	TRBJ2-3	CASSEGQGTQYF